This T cell receptor beta chain was sequenced in a study of shared T cell receptors in the human thymus. The CDR3 contains 16 residues. After removal of 7 bases from V and 7 bases from J, the junction contained 16 bases not matched to a gene. Germline-derived CDR1 and CDR2 are MDHEN and SYDVKM. Libraries were prepared by immunoSEQ multiplex PCR; TCRdb keeps only in-frame clonotypes and omits some of them. The sample lists approximately 580,000 clones; around 78% were seen once. This sample also belongs to another study, concerning human thymus T cells. As that study records: Surgeons resected thymus tissue during corrective heart surgery.

The sample taken for sequencing was thymocytes. The chain is built from TRBV28 and TRBJ2-7; 10 bases align to TRBD1. This sequence originates from a boy under three years old with a congenital heart defect. For the CDR3, the DNA is TGTGCCAGCAACAATTTACCGGGACAGGGGAGGATGGAGCAGTACTTC. Its protein is CASNNLPGQGRMEQYF.